This is a list of T cell receptor beta chains from one sample in a study of shared clonotypes between healthy human individuals. The repertoire was sequenced with immunoSEQ multiplex PCR; TCRdb's copy has only in-frame clones and lacks some. Among a few million clones listed, approximately 93% were seen once. The sample taken for sequencing was naive CD4+ T cells from PBMCs. The receptors derive from a man in his late teens or twenties in good health. Some clones in this sample may be carry-over from other donors' samples. Each CDR3 is given with its conserved first and last residue. A D gene is named only where the DNA matches it firmly. Some rows have no size entry. The others give once, few or many, or a class for an expanded clone.

D gene: TRBD2
clone size: -
V gene: TRBV30
J gene: TRBJ2-1
CDR3 DNA: TGTGCCTGGAGTGTACGACTAGCGGGCTTCTACAATGAGCAGTTCTTC
CDR3 protein: CAWSVRLAGFYNEQFF

D gene: TRBD2
clone size: -
V gene: TRBV9
J gene: TRBJ2-5
CDR3 DNA: TGTGCCAGCAGCCTGGGACTAGCGGGGGGAATGCAAGAGACCCAGTACTTC
CDR3 protein: CASSLGLAGGMQETQYF

D gene: TRBD2
clone size: -
V gene: TRBV28
J gene: TRBJ2-1
CDR3 DNA: TGTGCCAGCAGTTTACTTAGCGGGAGGCAGTTCTTC
CDR3 protein: CASSLLSGRQFF

D gene: -
clone size: -
V gene: TRBV7-2
J gene: TRBJ1-6
CDR3 DNA: TGTGCCAGCAGCTTATTCGTCGGGGGACGGGGCTCACCCCTCCACTTT
CDR3 protein: CASSLFVGGRGSPLHF

D gene: TRBD1
clone size: -
V gene: TRBV28
J gene: TRBJ1-1
CDR3 DNA: TGTGCCAGCAGTTTGGCAACCACAGGGGACACTGAAGCTTTCTTT
CDR3 protein: CASSLATTGDTEAFF

D gene: -
clone size: -
V gene: TRBV7-8
J gene: TRBJ2-3
CDR3 DNA: TGTGCCAGCAGCCAAATTTGGTCGACAGATACGCAGTATTTT
CDR3 protein: CASSQIWSTDTQYF

D gene: -
clone size: -
V gene: TRBV11-2
J gene: TRBJ1-2
CDR3 DNA: TGTGCCAGCAGCTTAGGAGGCACCGGAGTCGGCTATGGCTACACCTTC
CDR3 protein: CASSLGGTGVGYGYTF

D gene: -
clone size: -
V gene: TRBV5-1
J gene: TRBJ1-1
CDR3 DNA: TGCGCCAGCACCGACAGGACGGGAGGCACTGAAGCTTTCTTT
CDR3 protein: CASTDRTGGTEAFF

D gene: TRBD2
clone size: -
V gene: TRBV2
J gene: TRBJ2-1
CDR3 DNA: TGTGCCAGCAGTGAGGGGGAGGGTCGGAATGAGCAGTTCTTC
CDR3 protein: CASSEGEGRNEQFF

D gene: TRBD1
clone size: -
V gene: TRBV5-1
J gene: TRBJ1-1
CDR3 DNA: TGCGCCAGCAGCTCCGGACAGGGGGTAGGCACTGAAGCTTTCTTT
CDR3 protein: CASSSGQGVGTEAFF

D gene: -
clone size: -
V gene: TRBV27
J gene: TRBJ2-3
CDR3 DNA: TGTGCCAGCAAATGGGACAGCACAGATACGCAGTATTTT
CDR3 protein: CASKWDSTDTQYF

D gene: TRBD1
clone size: -
V gene: TRBV7-2
J gene: TRBJ1-2
CDR3 DNA: TGTGCCAGCAGCCAAGGGACAGCTAACTATGGCTACACCTTC
CDR3 protein: CASSQGTANYGYTF

D gene: TRBD2
clone size: -
V gene: TRBV15
J gene: TRBJ2-7
CDR3 DNA: TGTGCCACCAGCAGAGAAACTAGCGGGAACCCGTACTTC
CDR3 protein: CATSRETSGNPYF

D gene: -
clone size: -
V gene: TRBV12-5
J gene: TRBJ2-6
CDR3 DNA: TGTGCTAGTGGGAGCTCTGGGGCCAACGTCCTGACTTTC
CDR3 protein: CASGSSGANVLTF

D gene: -
clone size: -
V gene: TRBV28
J gene: TRBJ2-3
CDR3 DNA: TGTGCCAGCAGCCGGGGAGGTGGTGTCGGCGCCCCACAAGATACGCAGTATTTT
CDR3 protein: CASSRGGGVGAPQDTQYF

D gene: TRBD2
clone size: -
V gene: TRBV28
J gene: TRBJ2-7
CDR3 DNA: TGTGCCAGCAGGGGGGGGGTACCGACAATCTACGAGCAGTACTTC
CDR3 protein: CASRGGVPTIYEQYF

D gene: -
clone size: -
V gene: TRBV10-3
J gene: TRBJ2-5
CDR3 DNA: TGTGCCATCTCCGGCGGGGCGCAAGAGACCCAGTACTTC
CDR3 protein: CAISGGAQETQYF

D gene: TRBD1
clone size: once
V gene: TRBV30
J gene: TRBJ1-4
CDR3 DNA: TGTGCCTGGAGACAACAGGGGGCTAATGAAAAACTGTTTTTT
CDR3 protein: CAWRQQGANEKLFF

D gene: -
clone size: -
V gene: TRBV20-1
J gene: TRBJ2-7
CDR3 DNA: TGCAGTGCCGTGTCGTCCTACGAGCAGTACTTC
CDR3 protein: CSAVSSYEQYF

D gene: TRBD2
clone size: -
V gene: TRBV30
J gene: TRBJ2-7
CDR3 DNA: TGTGCCTGGAGTGTGGCTCGACTAGCGGCACCCTACGAGCAGTACTTC
CDR3 protein: CAWSVARLAAPYEQYF

D gene: -
clone size: -
V gene: TRBV4-2
J gene: TRBJ1-5
CDR3 DNA: TGTGCCAGCAGCCCCCCGGACCGGAATCAGCCCCAGCATTTT
CDR3 protein: CASSPPDRNQPQHF

D gene: -
clone size: -
V gene: TRBV6-5
J gene: TRBJ2-1
CDR3 DNA: TGTGCCAGCAGTTCGCTTAGGAGCTCCTACAATGAGCAGTTCTTC
CDR3 protein: CASSSLRSSYNEQFF

D gene: -
clone size: -
V gene: TRBV28
J gene: TRBJ2-7
CDR3 DNA: TGTGCCAGCAGTCTTTCACAGGGTCCCTACGAGCAGTACTTC
CDR3 protein: CASSLSQGPYEQYF

D gene: -
clone size: once
V gene: TRBV5-1
J gene: TRBJ2-7
CDR3 DNA: TGCGCCAGCAGCTTGGAAATTGGCGAGCAGTACTTC
CDR3 protein: CASSLEIGEQYF

D gene: -
clone size: -
V gene: TRBV9
J gene: TRBJ1-3
CDR3 DNA: TGTGCCAGCAGCGTAGTTCCCACTGGAAACACCATATATTTT
CDR3 protein: CASSVVPTGNTIYF

D gene: -
clone size: few
V gene: TRBV29-1
J gene: TRBJ1-4
CDR3 DNA: TGCAGCGGAGGAACAGGCGCTGAAAAACTGTTTTTT
CDR3 protein: CSGGTGAEKLFF

D gene: -
clone size: -
V gene: TRBV5-1
J gene: TRBJ2-3
CDR3 DNA: TGCGCCAGCAGCACCGGACTGAACACAGATACGCAGTATTTT
CDR3 protein: CASSTGLNTDTQYF

D gene: -
clone size: -
V gene: TRBV9
J gene: TRBJ2-7
CDR3 DNA: TGTGCCAGCAGCGTAGACGACAGCGCGTACTACGAGCAGTACTTC
CDR3 protein: CASSVDDSAYYEQYF

D gene: TRBD2
clone size: once
V gene: TRBV5-6
J gene: TRBJ2-1
CDR3 DNA: TGTGCCAGCAGACGACTAGCGGGATACAATGAGCAGTTCTTC
CDR3 protein: CASRRLAGYNEQFF

D gene: -
clone size: -
V gene: TRBV5-5
J gene: TRBJ1-2
CDR3 DNA: TGTGCCAGCAGCATCAGGGAAGCGGGCTACACCTTC
CDR3 protein: CASSIREAGYTF

D gene: -
clone size: -
V gene: TRBV9
J gene: TRBJ2-7
CDR3 DNA: TGTGCCGGCAGAGAGGACAGAAGCGGCTTC
CDR3 protein: CAGREDRSGF

D gene: -
clone size: -
V gene: TRBV5-1
J gene: TRBJ2-5
CDR3 DNA: TGCGCCAGCAGCGCCTCCCAGGCTCAGTACTTC
CDR3 protein: CASSASQAQYF

D gene: -
clone size: -
V gene: TRBV2
J gene: TRBJ1-2
CDR3 DNA: TGTGCCAGCAGTGCCGGGGTTAACTATGGCTACACCTTC
CDR3 protein: CASSAGVNYGYTF

D gene: TRBD2
clone size: -
V gene: TRBV6-1
J gene: TRBJ2-1
CDR3 DNA: TGTGCCAGCAGTGCTAGCGGGGCATACAATGAGCAGTTCTTC
CDR3 protein: CASSASGAYNEQFF

D gene: -
clone size: -
V gene: TRBV6-5
J gene: TRBJ1-4
CDR3 DNA: TGTGCCAGCAGTGACGGACACCAGAATGAAAAACTGTTTTTT
CDR3 protein: CASSDGHQNEKLFF

D gene: -
clone size: -
V gene: TRBV5-1
J gene: TRBJ2-3
CDR3 DNA: TGCGCCAGCAGCTCTCTTCCTACAGATACGCAGTATTTT
CDR3 protein: CASSSLPTDTQYF

D gene: TRBD2
clone size: -
V gene: TRBV28
J gene: TRBJ2-7
CDR3 DNA: TGTGCCAGCAGTCCCGCCCATGGGAGGGAGGGCGTTTACGAGCAGTACTTC
CDR3 protein: CASSPAHGREGVYEQYF

D gene: -
clone size: -
V gene: TRBV7-3
J gene: TRBJ1-1
CDR3 DNA: TGTGCCAGCAAAAAAGGTGCAGAGAACACTGAAGCTTTCTTT
CDR3 protein: CASKKGAENTEAFF

D gene: TRBD2
clone size: -
V gene: TRBV5-1
J gene: TRBJ2-7
CDR3 DNA: TGCGCCAGCAGCTTGGTCGCGACCGGGACTAGCGGGAACTACGAGCAGTACTTC
CDR3 protein: CASSLVATGTSGNYEQYF

D gene: TRBD1
clone size: -
V gene: TRBV28
J gene: TRBJ1-5
CDR3 DNA: TGTGCCAGCAGTTGGGGAGGACAGGGGGATGGTCAGCCCCAGCATTTT
CDR3 protein: CASSWGGQGDGQPQHF

D gene: -
clone size: -
V gene: TRBV4-1
J gene: TRBJ2-1
CDR3 DNA: TGCGCCAGCAGCCAAGATAAGGATACGCGGCGCTACAATGAGCAGTTCTTC
CDR3 protein: CASSQDKDTRRYNEQFF

D gene: -
clone size: -
V gene: TRBV7-2
J gene: TRBJ2-7
CDR3 DNA: TGTGCCAGCAGCCCGATCGGTATCGACGGGGAGCAGTACTTC
CDR3 protein: CASSPIGIDGEQYF

D gene: -
clone size: -
V gene: TRBV5-1
J gene: TRBJ2-1
CDR3 DNA: TGCGCCAGCAGCTTGGCAGGCGGCCGCTACAATGAGCAGTTCTTC
CDR3 protein: CASSLAGGRYNEQFF

D gene: -
clone size: -
V gene: TRBV5-1
J gene: TRBJ2-1
CDR3 DNA: TGCGCCAGCAGCTTGAGTCAGGCTAGCTCCAATGAGCAGTTCTTC
CDR3 protein: CASSLSQASSNEQFF

D gene: -
clone size: -
V gene: TRBV2
J gene: TRBJ2-2
CDR3 DNA: TGTGCCAGCACGAGACTCTCAAGCGGAATAGAGCTGTTTTTT
CDR3 protein: CASTRLSSGIELFF

D gene: TRBD2
clone size: -
V gene: TRBV23-1
J gene: TRBJ2-7
CDR3 DNA: TGCGCCAGCAGTCAATCGTTTACGGGCGGGAGGACGACCTACGAGCAGTACTTC
CDR3 protein: CASSQSFTGGRTTYEQYF

D gene: -
clone size: -
V gene: TRBV7-2
J gene: TRBJ2-7
CDR3 DNA: TGTGCCAGCAGCTTAAGACAGGGACTAGGCGAGCAGTACTTC
CDR3 protein: CASSLRQGLGEQYF

D gene: -
clone size: -
V gene: TRBV28
J gene: TRBJ2-3
CDR3 DNA: TGTGCCAGCAGGGACCTTCAGGGAAGTGGGAGCACAGATACGCAGTATTTT
CDR3 protein: CASRDLQGSGSTDTQYF

D gene: -
clone size: -
V gene: TRBV7-2
J gene: TRBJ1-2
CDR3 DNA: TGTGCCAGCAGCTTAGACGTTGGGTACTATGGCTACACCTTC
CDR3 protein: CASSLDVGYYGYTF

D gene: -
clone size: -
V gene: TRBV11-2
J gene: TRBJ2-5
CDR3 DNA: TGTGCCAGCAGCTTGGGCGTACAAGAGACCCAGTACTTC
CDR3 protein: CASSLGVQETQYF

D gene: -
clone size: -
V gene: TRBV6-5
J gene: TRBJ1-1
CDR3 DNA: TGTGCCAGCAGTTACTCACCAGGGCGCACTGAAGCTTTCTTT
CDR3 protein: CASSYSPGRTEAFF

D gene: -
clone size: -
V gene: TRBV12-5
J gene: TRBJ2-7
CDR3 DNA: TGTGCTAGTGGTTTGGTATCCGGGACCACGGGCGAGCAGTACTTC
CDR3 protein: CASGLVSGTTGEQYF

D gene: TRBD1
clone size: -
V gene: TRBV13
J gene: TRBJ2-7
CDR3 DNA: TGTGCCAGCAGCTTCTCCTCAGGGGGTAGCTCCTACGAGCAGTACTTC
CDR3 protein: CASSFSSGGSSYEQYF

D gene: -
clone size: -
V gene: TRBV7-3
J gene: TRBJ2-2
CDR3 DNA: TGTGCCAGCAGCTTAGGGCAGCTCAACACCGGGGAGCTGTTTTTT
CDR3 protein: CASSLGQLNTGELFF

D gene: TRBD1
clone size: -
V gene: TRBV30
J gene: TRBJ1-4
CDR3 DNA: TGTGCCTGGAGTGTATTCAGTTCAGGGACAGGGAATGAAAAACTGTTTTTT
CDR3 protein: CAWSVFSSGTGNEKLFF

D gene: -
clone size: -
V gene: TRBV7-8
J gene: TRBJ1-2
CDR3 DNA: TGTGCCAGCAGCTTACAGGGATACTATGGCTACACCTTC
CDR3 protein: CASSLQGYYGYTF